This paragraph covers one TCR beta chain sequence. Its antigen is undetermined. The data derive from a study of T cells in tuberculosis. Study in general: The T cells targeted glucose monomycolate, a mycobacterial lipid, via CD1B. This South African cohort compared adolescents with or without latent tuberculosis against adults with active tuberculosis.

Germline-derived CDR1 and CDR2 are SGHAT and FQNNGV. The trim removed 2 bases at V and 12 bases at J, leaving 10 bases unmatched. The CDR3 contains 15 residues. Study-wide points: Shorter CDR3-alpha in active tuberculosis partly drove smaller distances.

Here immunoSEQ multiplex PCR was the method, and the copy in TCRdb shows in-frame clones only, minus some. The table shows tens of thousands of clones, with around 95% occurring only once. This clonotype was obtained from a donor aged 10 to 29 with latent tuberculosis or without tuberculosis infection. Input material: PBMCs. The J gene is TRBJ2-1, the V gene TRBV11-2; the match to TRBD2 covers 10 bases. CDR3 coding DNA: TGTGCCAGCAGCTTAAGCGGGGGGGCGAGATCAGGGCAGTTCTTC. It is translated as CASSLSGGARSGQFF.